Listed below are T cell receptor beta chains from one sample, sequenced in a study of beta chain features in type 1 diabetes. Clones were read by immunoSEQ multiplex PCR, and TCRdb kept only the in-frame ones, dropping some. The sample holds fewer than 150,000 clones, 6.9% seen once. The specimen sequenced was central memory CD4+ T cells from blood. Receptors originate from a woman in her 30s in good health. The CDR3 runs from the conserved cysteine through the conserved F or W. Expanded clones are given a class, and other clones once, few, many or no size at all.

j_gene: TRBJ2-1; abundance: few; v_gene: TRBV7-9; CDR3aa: CASSLAAGGHNEQFF
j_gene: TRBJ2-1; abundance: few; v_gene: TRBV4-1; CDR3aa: CASSQGLAGGNEQFF
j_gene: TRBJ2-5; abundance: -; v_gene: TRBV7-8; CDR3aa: CASSLGGLAGGQETQYF
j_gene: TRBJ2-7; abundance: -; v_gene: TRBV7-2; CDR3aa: CASSLLGVEQYF
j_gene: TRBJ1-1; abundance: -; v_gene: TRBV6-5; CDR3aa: CASSYGPPSRTEAFF
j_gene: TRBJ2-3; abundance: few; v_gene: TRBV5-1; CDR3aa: CASSPGLAGDTQYF
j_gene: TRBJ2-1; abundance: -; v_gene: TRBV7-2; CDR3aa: CASSGQIYNEQFF
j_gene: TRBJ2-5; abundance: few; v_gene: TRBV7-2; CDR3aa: CASSLGRGRETQYF
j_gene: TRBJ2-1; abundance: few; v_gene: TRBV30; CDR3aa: CAWSDKTSLSYNEQFF
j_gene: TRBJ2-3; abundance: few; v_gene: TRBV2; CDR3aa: CASGQTLTTDTQYF
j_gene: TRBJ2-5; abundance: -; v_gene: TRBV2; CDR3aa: CASSEGTSGQETQYF
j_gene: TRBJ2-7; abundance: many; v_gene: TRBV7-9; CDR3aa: CASSHTGDEQYF
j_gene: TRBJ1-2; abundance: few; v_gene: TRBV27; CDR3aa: CASSKQGANLNGYTF
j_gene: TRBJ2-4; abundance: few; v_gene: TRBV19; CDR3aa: CASSPAGAKNIQYF
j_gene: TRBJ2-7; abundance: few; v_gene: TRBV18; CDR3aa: CASSPTSASYEQYF
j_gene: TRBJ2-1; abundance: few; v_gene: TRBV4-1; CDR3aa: CASSQASGTRYNEQFF
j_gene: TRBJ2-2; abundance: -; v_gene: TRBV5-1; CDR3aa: CASSLPTGVGGELFF
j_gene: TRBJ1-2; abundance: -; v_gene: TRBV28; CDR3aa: CASSQGAEKNYGYTF
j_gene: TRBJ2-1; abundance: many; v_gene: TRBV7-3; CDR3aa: CASSQTGGYYNEQFF
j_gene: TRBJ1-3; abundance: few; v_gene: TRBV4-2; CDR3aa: CASSHPMGGPSSGNTIYF
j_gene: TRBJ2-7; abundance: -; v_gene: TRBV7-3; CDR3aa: CASSPLPLGASYEQYF
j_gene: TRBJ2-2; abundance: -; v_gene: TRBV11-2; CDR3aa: CASSSPAGAHGELFF
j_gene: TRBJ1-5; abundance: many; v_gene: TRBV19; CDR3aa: CASSIARMNQPQHF
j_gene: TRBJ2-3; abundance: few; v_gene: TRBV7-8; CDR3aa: CASTVQGVGTDTQYF
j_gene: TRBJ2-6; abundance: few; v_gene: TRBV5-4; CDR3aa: CASSPQASAAGANVLTF
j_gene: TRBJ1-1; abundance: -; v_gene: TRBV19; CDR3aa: CASIETGYTEAFF
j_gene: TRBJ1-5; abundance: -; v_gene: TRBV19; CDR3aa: CASSMDRDQPQHF
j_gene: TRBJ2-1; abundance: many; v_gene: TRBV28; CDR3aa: CASSSGSSGGAYNEQFF
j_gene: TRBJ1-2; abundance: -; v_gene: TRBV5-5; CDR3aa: CASSADTYGYTF
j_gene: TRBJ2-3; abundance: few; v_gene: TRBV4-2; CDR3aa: CASSLGLAGDGTDTQYF
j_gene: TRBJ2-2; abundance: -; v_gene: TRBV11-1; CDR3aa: CASSDLGGDRGELFF
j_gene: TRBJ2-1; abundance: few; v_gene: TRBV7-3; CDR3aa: CASSLGQGFDEQFF
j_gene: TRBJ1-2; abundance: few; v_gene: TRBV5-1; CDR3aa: CASSPGTGGNYGYTF
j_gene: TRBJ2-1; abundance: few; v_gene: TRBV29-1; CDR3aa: CSVEGQGAQSSYNEQFF
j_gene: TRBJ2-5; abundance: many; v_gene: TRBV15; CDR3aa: CATSRGQGEGSQYF